The clone carrying this TCR beta chain was recorded at least ten times. Its target is not known. The sample originates from a study of neurological immune-mediated disorders. Findings and limits, study-wide: Private repertoires in all groups were suggested by the finding that expanded clones across subjects shared no CDR3 amino acid sequences.

The controls, all healthy individuals, were blood bank volunteers in Maryland, USA. Synthesis of cDNA was accomplished via 5'RACE employing 10-nucleotide random UMIs. MiXCR, run by TCRdb on the 5' RACE reads, gives a single entry per CDR3 protein. The data contain around 30,000 distinct CDR3 sequences, approximately 4.1% of them singletons. The receptor comes from a woman aged 40 to 50 in good health. The material sequenced was CD4+ T cells from blood.

The CDR3 loop reads CASRDLAGGPNEQFF. In DNA, the CDR3 is TGTGCCAGCAGAGACCTAGCGGGAGGGCCAAATGAGCAGTTCTTC. The chain links TRBV6-5 to TRBJ2-1; TRBD2 agrees at 12 bases. With 6 bases clipped from V and 7 bases from J, the junction kept 7 bases outside the gene matches. Germline V lookup: CDR1 MNHEY, CDR2 SVGAGI. The CDR3 runs to 15 residues.